The table lists the clone carrying this TCR beta chain with a few counts. TCRdb redid the calling of the 5' RACE reads with MiXCR, one entry per CDR3 protein. The data hold under 90,000 distinct CDR3 sequences, with 12% to 15% observed a single time. The CDR3 sequence is 15 residues long. The germline V and J ends were trimmed by 0 bases and 7 bases, with 14 bases remaining between them. The germline gives CDR1 SGHTA, CDR2 FQGTGA. This entry comes from a study of early T cells in non-severe SARS-CoV-2 infection. The overall study: Sequencing input comprised bulk RNA from unsorted whole blood; chain pairing was not available.

Input material: whole blood. The sequence came from an adult who was a healthcare worker with PCR-confirmed SARS-CoV-2 infection or an uninfected control (not recorded which). The rearrangement joins TRBV7-3 to TRBJ2-3, with D possibly matching TRBD1 (5 bases). For the CDR3, the DNA is TGTGCCAGCAGCTTAACTCCAGGGCCGTTGCATACGCAGTATTTT. This gives the protein CASSLTPGPLHTQYF.